The clone carrying this T cell receptor beta chain was observed at least ten times. Its antigen is unknown. The data stem from a study of T cells in Graves' hyperthyroidism and ophthalmopathy. Study-wide context: Peripheral blood specimens were obtained at initial diagnosis, prior to any treatment. Whole-study findings and limits: Model predictions of ophthalmopathy came a median around 6.5 months before onset.

The CDR3 contains 13 residues. Trimming stripped 5 bases from V and 5 bases from J, with 11 bases between. The germline V gene has CDR1 KGHSH and CDR2 LQKENI. Amplification targeted TCR beta CDR3 regions from RNA transcripts. Initially, a first-round RT-PCR of the TCR CDR3 employed the HTBI primer set. Via MiXCR, TCRdb re-called the multiplex PCR reads, giving one row per CDR3 protein. The data contain a few hundred thousand distinct CDR3 sequences, approximately 14% of them singletons. The study excluded patients with uncontrolled infection, other autoimmune disease, pregnancy or lactation. Diagnostic assessment was based on clinical symptoms, serum thyroxine and TRAb, thyroid ultrasound and orbital computed tomography.

The sample taken for sequencing was blood. The sequence was obtained from a woman younger than 45 with Graves' hyperthyroidism. The chain carries TRBV18 and TRBJ2-3, with D possibly matching TRBD2 (5 bases). CDR3 in DNA: TGTGCCAGCTCAAAGGCGGAGGAAGATACGCAGTATTTT. Its protein product is CASSKAEEDTQYF. The whole variable domain, remainder taken from reference TRBV18 and TRBJ2-3, is NAGVMQNPRHLVRRRGQEARLRCSPMKGHSHVYWYRQLPEEGLKFMVYLQKENIIDESGMPKERFSAEFPKEGPSILRIQQVVRGDSAAYFCASSKAEEDTQYFGPGTRLTVL.